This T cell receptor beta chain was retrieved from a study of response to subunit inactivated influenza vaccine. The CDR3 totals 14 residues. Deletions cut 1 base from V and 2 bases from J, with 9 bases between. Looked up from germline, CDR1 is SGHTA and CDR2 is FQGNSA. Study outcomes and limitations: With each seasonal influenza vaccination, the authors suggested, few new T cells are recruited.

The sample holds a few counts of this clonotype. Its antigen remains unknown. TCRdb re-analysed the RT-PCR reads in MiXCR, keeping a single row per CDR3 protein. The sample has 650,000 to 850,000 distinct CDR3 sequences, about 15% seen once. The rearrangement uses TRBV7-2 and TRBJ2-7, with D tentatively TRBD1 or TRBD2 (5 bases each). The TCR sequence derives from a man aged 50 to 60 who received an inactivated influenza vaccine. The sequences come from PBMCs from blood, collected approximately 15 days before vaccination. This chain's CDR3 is CASSLGGKTYEQYF. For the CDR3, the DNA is TGTGCCAGCAGCTTAGGGGGGAAGACCTACGAGCAGTACTTC.